A selection of T cell receptor beta chains follows, all from one sample in a study of T-cell reconstitution after alpha-beta-depleted transplantation in children. Via MiXCR, TCRdb re-called the PCR reads, giving one row per CDR3 protein. The repertoire includes 330,000 or so distinct CDR3 sequences, around 10% of them detected once, and just under 7.5% sits in the top ten. Source: PBMCs, taken before TCRalphabeta/CD19-depleted stem cell transplant. These receptors all come from a boy under three years old with acute myeloid leukemia, due to receive a stem cell transplant. CDR3s include the opening cysteine and the closing phenylalanine or tryptophan. Each record gives: CDR3 DNA, CDR3 protein, J gene, clone size, D gene, V gene. The D gene is left open where the match is weak. Clone size is shown for a subset of rows, as once, few, many or a class of expanded clone.

CDR3nt: TGTGCCAGCAGTTTAACCCTAGCCCCCAATGAGCAGTTCTTC; CDR3aa: CASSLTLAPNEQFF; j_gene: TRBJ2-1; abundance: many; d_gene: -; v_gene: TRBV28
CDR3nt: TGTGCCACCAGTGATTCTGTGACAGGCCCCTACGAGCAGTACTTC; CDR3aa: CATSDSVTGPYEQYF; j_gene: TRBJ2-7; abundance: many; d_gene: -; v_gene: TRBV24-1
CDR3nt: TGCAGTGCTATTTTTAGGACAGGGGGCAACTATGGCTACACCTTC; CDR3aa: CSAIFRTGGNYGYTF; j_gene: TRBJ1-2; abundance: many; d_gene: TRBD1; v_gene: TRBV20-1
CDR3nt: TGTGCCAGCTCACCAGGGGCAAACACTGAAGCTTTCTTT; CDR3aa: CASSPGANTEAFF; j_gene: TRBJ1-1; abundance: -; d_gene: -; v_gene: TRBV18
CDR3nt: TGTGCCAGCAGCTTAGGGGTCTCCGAGCAGTACTTC; CDR3aa: CASSLGVSEQYF; j_gene: TRBJ2-7; abundance: many; d_gene: -; v_gene: TRBV7-2
CDR3nt: TGTGCCAGCAGTGAACACGTTGAAAAACTGTTTTTT; CDR3aa: CASSEHVEKLFF; j_gene: TRBJ1-4; abundance: many; d_gene: -; v_gene: TRBV2
CDR3nt: TGTGCCAGCAGCTTAGGCACAGGGGGGAACACAGATACGCAGTATTTT; CDR3aa: CASSLGTGGNTDTQYF; j_gene: TRBJ2-3; abundance: many; d_gene: TRBD1; v_gene: TRBV11-2
CDR3nt: TGTGCCAGCAGCTTCGGGGATCCAGGGACCCAGTACTTC; CDR3aa: CASSFGDPGTQYF; j_gene: TRBJ2-5; abundance: -; d_gene: -; v_gene: TRBV7-9
CDR3nt: TGTGCCATCAGCACAGCCTTCGAGCAGTACTTC; CDR3aa: CAISTAFEQYF; j_gene: TRBJ2-7; abundance: -; d_gene: -; v_gene: TRBV10-3
CDR3nt: TGCAGCGTTGAGGGACAGCTGGGGGACGAGCAGTACTTC; CDR3aa: CSVEGQLGDEQYF; j_gene: TRBJ2-7; abundance: few; d_gene: TRBD1; v_gene: TRBV29-1
CDR3nt: TGTGCCAGCAGTCGGACTAGCGGCACCCAAGAGACCCAGTACTTC; CDR3aa: CASSRTSGTQETQYF; j_gene: TRBJ2-5; abundance: many; d_gene: TRBD2; v_gene: TRBV7-2
CDR3nt: TGTGCCAGCAGCAGTGGGGGTACCTACGAGCAGTACTTC; CDR3aa: CASSSGGTYEQYF; j_gene: TRBJ2-7; abundance: many; d_gene: -; v_gene: TRBV21-1
CDR3nt: TGTGCCAGCTCACCGATCGGGCTAGCGAATGAGCAGTTCTTC; CDR3aa: CASSPIGLANEQFF; j_gene: TRBJ2-1; abundance: few; d_gene: -; v_gene: TRBV18
CDR3nt: TGCGCCAGCAGCCAAGGACAATTCTACGAGCAGTACTTC; CDR3aa: CASSQGQFYEQYF; j_gene: TRBJ2-7; abundance: many; d_gene: -; v_gene: TRBV5-1
CDR3nt: TGTGCCAGCAGTTCAGGGGGGTGGCAGCCCCAGCATTTT; CDR3aa: CASSSGGWQPQHF; j_gene: TRBJ1-5; abundance: many; d_gene: TRBD1; v_gene: TRBV6-5
CDR3nt: TGTGCCAGCAGTTACTCTTGGGGCAGCAAAAACACTGAAGCTTTCTTT; CDR3aa: CASSYSWGSKNTEAFF; j_gene: TRBJ1-1; abundance: -; d_gene: -; v_gene: TRBV6-5
CDR3nt: TGTGCCAGCAGCCGGACCCTCTCCGGGGCCTACGAGCAGTACTTC; CDR3aa: CASSRTLSGAYEQYF; j_gene: TRBJ2-7; abundance: many; d_gene: -; v_gene: TRBV7-9
CDR3nt: TGCAGTGCTAGACTAGCGGGAGGGTGGTACAATGAGCAGTTCTTC; CDR3aa: CSARLAGGWYNEQFF; j_gene: TRBJ2-1; abundance: many; d_gene: TRBD2; v_gene: TRBV20-1
CDR3nt: TGTGCCAGCAGCTTGGCTACGGGAAATCAGCCCCAGCATTTT; CDR3aa: CASSLATGNQPQHF; j_gene: TRBJ1-5; abundance: few; d_gene: -; v_gene: TRBV5-6
CDR3nt: TGTGCCAGCAGCACGGACAGGCTCTATAATTCACCCCTCCACTTT; CDR3aa: CASSTDRLYNSPLHF; j_gene: TRBJ1-6; abundance: many; d_gene: TRBD1; v_gene: TRBV12-3/TRBV12-4
CDR3nt: TGTGCCAGCAGTTTTCACAACTTGAACACTGAAGCTTTCTTT; CDR3aa: CASSFHNLNTEAFF; j_gene: TRBJ1-1; abundance: many; d_gene: -; v_gene: TRBV12-3/TRBV12-4
CDR3nt: TGTGCCAGCGACGGGGGCTCCTACGAGCAGTACTTC; CDR3aa: CASDGGSYEQYF; j_gene: TRBJ2-7; abundance: -; d_gene: -; v_gene: TRBV2
CDR3nt: TGTGCCAGCAATTCCCGGGGGTACGATGAGCAGTTCTTC; CDR3aa: CASNSRGYDEQFF; j_gene: TRBJ2-1; abundance: -; d_gene: -; v_gene: TRBV6-2/TRBV6-3
CDR3nt: TGTGCCAGCAGTGAAGCGCGGAGGTCGCAAAGCTCCTACGAGCAGTACTTC; CDR3aa: CASSEARRSQSSYEQYF; j_gene: TRBJ2-7; abundance: many; d_gene: -; v_gene: TRBV6-1
CDR3nt: TGTGCCAGCAGTCTAAGCGGGACGACTTACCAAGAGACCCAGTACTTC; CDR3aa: CASSLSGTTYQETQYF; j_gene: TRBJ2-5; abundance: many; d_gene: TRBD2; v_gene: TRBV25-1
CDR3nt: TGTGCCAGCAGCCCGGCGGGGGGAAGCTCCTACGAGCAGTACTTC; CDR3aa: CASSPAGGSSYEQYF; j_gene: TRBJ2-7; abundance: many; d_gene: TRBD2; v_gene: TRBV13
CDR3nt: TGCGCCAGCACCCCGTGGGGCAGATCCGGGATGAACACTGAAGCTTTCTTT; CDR3aa: CASTPWGRSGMNTEAFF; j_gene: TRBJ1-1; abundance: many; d_gene: -; v_gene: TRBV5-1
CDR3nt: TGTGCCACCAGTAGACAGGCGACCAAGATCTCTGGGGCCAACGTCCTGACTTTC; CDR3aa: CATSRQATKISGANVLTF; j_gene: TRBJ2-6; abundance: many; d_gene: -; v_gene: TRBV15
CDR3nt: TGTGCCAGCAGCTTAAATGGGGGTCTATACAATGAGCAGTTCTTC; CDR3aa: CASSLNGGLYNEQFF; j_gene: TRBJ2-1; abundance: -; d_gene: -; v_gene: TRBV7-9
CDR3nt: TGCAGTGCCGAACTAGGGGCGCAGGAGACCCAGTACTTC; CDR3aa: CSAELGAQETQYF; j_gene: TRBJ2-5; abundance: many; d_gene: -; v_gene: TRBV20-1
CDR3nt: TGTGCCAGCAGCGCTCAGCGGGAGGGCAATGAGCAGTTCTTC; CDR3aa: CASSAQREGNEQFF; j_gene: TRBJ2-1; abundance: many; d_gene: TRBD2; v_gene: TRBV5-4
CDR3nt: TGTGCCAGTACCCCAAGACTAGGGGGAACCTACGAGCAGTACTTC; CDR3aa: CASTPRLGGTYEQYF; j_gene: TRBJ2-7; abundance: -; d_gene: -; v_gene: TRBV19
CDR3nt: TGCGCCAGCAGCTTGTGGACTAGTGGCTCCTACGAGCAGTACTTC; CDR3aa: CASSLWTSGSYEQYF; j_gene: TRBJ2-7; abundance: many; d_gene: TRBD2; v_gene: TRBV5-1
CDR3nt: TGCGCCAGCAGCCAAGATACAACCGGTTACTACGAGCAGTACTTC; CDR3aa: CASSQDTTGYYEQYF; j_gene: TRBJ2-7; abundance: many; d_gene: -; v_gene: TRBV4-3
CDR3nt: TGTGCCAGTTCCGTCGGGGGGCCTTCCTACAATGAGCAGTTCTTC; CDR3aa: CASSVGGPSYNEQFF; j_gene: TRBJ2-1; abundance: many; d_gene: -; v_gene: TRBV7-9
CDR3nt: TGTGCCAGCAGCAAGGGGACAGGGGGCGCCCTCTCTGGGGCCAACGTCCTGACTTTC; CDR3aa: CASSKGTGGALSGANVLTF; j_gene: TRBJ2-6; abundance: few; d_gene: TRBD1; v_gene: TRBV11-2
CDR3nt: TGCAGCGTTGAGAGTCCACAACCGACTTACGAGCAGTACTTC; CDR3aa: CSVESPQPTYEQYF; j_gene: TRBJ2-7; abundance: many; d_gene: -; v_gene: TRBV29-1
CDR3nt: TGTGCCATCAGTGCCGGGACAGGAACCTCCTACGAGCAGTACTTC; CDR3aa: CAISAGTGTSYEQYF; j_gene: TRBJ2-7; abundance: many; d_gene: TRBD1; v_gene: TRBV10-3
CDR3nt: TGTGCCACCAGCAGAGGGGTAAGCGGGATCTACAATGAGCAGTTCTTC; CDR3aa: CATSRGVSGIYNEQFF; j_gene: TRBJ2-1; abundance: many; d_gene: TRBD2; v_gene: TRBV15
CDR3nt: TGTGCCAGCAGCTTTCCGTGGGAGGGAGACACTGAAGCTTTCTTT; CDR3aa: CASSFPWEGDTEAFF; j_gene: TRBJ1-1; abundance: many; d_gene: -; v_gene: TRBV7-9
CDR3nt: TGTGCCAGCTCACCGCGCCGGGACAGCACCAAAAACATTCAGTACTTC; CDR3aa: CASSPRRDSTKNIQYF; j_gene: TRBJ2-4; abundance: many; d_gene: TRBD1; v_gene: TRBV18
CDR3nt: TGTGCCAGCAGCCAATTTAAGGTACAGGGGGCCCTGAACACTGAAGCTTTCTTT; CDR3aa: CASSQFKVQGALNTEAFF; j_gene: TRBJ1-1; abundance: many; d_gene: TRBD1; v_gene: TRBV3-1
CDR3nt: TGTGCCATCAGTGAGGGTGACGGAGGCGAGCAGTACTTC; CDR3aa: CAISEGDGGEQYF; j_gene: TRBJ2-7; abundance: many; d_gene: -; v_gene: TRBV10-3
CDR3nt: TGTGCCAGCAGAAAAACCTTCAACACCGGGGAGCTGTTTTTT; CDR3aa: CASRKTFNTGELFF; j_gene: TRBJ2-2; abundance: many; d_gene: -; v_gene: TRBV7-3